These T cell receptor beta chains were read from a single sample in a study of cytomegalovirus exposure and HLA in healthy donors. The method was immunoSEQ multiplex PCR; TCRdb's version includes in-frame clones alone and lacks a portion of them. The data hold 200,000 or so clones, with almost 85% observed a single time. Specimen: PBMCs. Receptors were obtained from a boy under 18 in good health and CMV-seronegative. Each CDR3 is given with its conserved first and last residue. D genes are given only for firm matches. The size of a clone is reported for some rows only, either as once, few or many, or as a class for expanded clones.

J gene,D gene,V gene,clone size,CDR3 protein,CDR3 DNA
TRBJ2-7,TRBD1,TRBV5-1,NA,CASSLTGQGLYEQYF,TGCGCCAGCAGCTTAACGGGACAGGGTTTGTACGAGCAGTACTTC
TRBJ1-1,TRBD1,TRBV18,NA,CASSPSRDRGNTEAFF,TGTGCCAGCTCACCGTCCCGGGACAGGGGGAACACTGAAGCTTTCTTT
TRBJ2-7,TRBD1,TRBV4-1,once,CASSQDRFLGQQYEQYF,TGCGCCAGCAGCCAAGATCGCTTTTTGGGACAGCAGTACGAGCAGTACTTC
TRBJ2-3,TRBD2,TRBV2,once,CASSGGLAGGGEYF,TGTGCCAGCAGTGGAGGACTAGCGGGAGGGGGGGAGTATTTT
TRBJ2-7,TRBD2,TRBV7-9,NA,CASSSSGIYEQYF,TGTGCCAGCAGTTCTAGCGGGATCTACGAGCAGTACTTC
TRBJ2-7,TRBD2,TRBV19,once,CASSSLSGAYEQYF,TGTGCCAGTAGTAGCCTTAGCGGGGCCTACGAGCAGTACTTC
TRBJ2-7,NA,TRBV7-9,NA,CASSPARAGYEQYF,TGTGCCAGCAGCCCAGCAAGAGCGGGCTACGAGCAGTACTTC
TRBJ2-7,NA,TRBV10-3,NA,CAISDQPGEQYF,TGTGCCATCAGTGACCAACCCGGGGAGCAGTACTTC
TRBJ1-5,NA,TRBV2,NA,CASLGSNQPRHF,TGTGCCAGCTTAGGTAGCAATCAGCCCCGGCATTTT
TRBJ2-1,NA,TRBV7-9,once,CASSHGLPSSYNEQFF,TGTGCCAGCAGCCACGGACTGCCGAGCTCCTACAATGAGCAGTTCTTC
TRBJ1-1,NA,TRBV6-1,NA,CASRAEERTVFEAFF,TGTGCCAGCAGGGCCGAAGAAAGGACAGTCTTCGAAGCTTTCTTT
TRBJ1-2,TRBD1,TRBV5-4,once,CASSLDRGPHTANYGYTF,TGTGCCAGCAGCTTGGACAGGGGGCCTCACACAGCTAACTATGGCTACACCTTC
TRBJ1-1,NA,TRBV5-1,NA,CASSLGQGLSLNTEAFF,TGCGCCAGCAGCTTGGGCCAGGGGCTTTCCCTGAACACTGAAGCTTTCTTT
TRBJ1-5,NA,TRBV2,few,CASSGGQPQHF,TGTGCCAGCAGTGGCGGGCAGCCCCAGCATTTT
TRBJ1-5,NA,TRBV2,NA,CASSGGPAYSNQPQHF,TGTGCCAGCAGTGGGGGGCCAGCCTATAGCAATCAGCCCCAGCATTTT
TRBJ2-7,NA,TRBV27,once,CASSLSGIDSYEQYF,TGTGCCAGCAGTTTAAGTGGGATCGACAGCTACGAGCAGTACTTC
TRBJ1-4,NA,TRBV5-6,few,CASSGGGGNEKLFF,TGTGCCAGCAGCGGAGGGGGGGGAAACGAAAAACTGTTTTTT
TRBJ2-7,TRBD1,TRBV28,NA,CALGPGTGTYEQYF,TGTGCCCTGGGACCCGGGACAGGGACCTACGAGCAGTACTTC
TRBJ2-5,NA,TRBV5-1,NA,CASSLKLAWETQYF,TGCGCCAGCAGCCTAAAACTAGCATGGGAGACCCAGTACTTC
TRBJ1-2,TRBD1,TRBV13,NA,CASSPTGEWGYTF,TGTGCCAGCAGTCCCACAGGGGAATGGGGCTACACCTTC
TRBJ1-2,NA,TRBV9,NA,CASSIPPGGYTF,TGTGCCAGCAGCATTCCACCGGGGGGCTACACCTTC
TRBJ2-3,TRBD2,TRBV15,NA,CATSRDREGPDTQYF,TGTGCCACCAGCAGAGATCGGGAGGGCCCAGATACGCAGTATTTT
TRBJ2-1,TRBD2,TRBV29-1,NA,CSVDLAGDDLSYNEQFF,TGCAGCGTTGATTTAGCGGGAGATGACCTCTCCTACAATGAGCAGTTCTTC
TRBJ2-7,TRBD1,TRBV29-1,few,CSVGTRDRFQYF,TGCAGCGTTGGGACCCGGGACAGGTTTCAGTACTTC
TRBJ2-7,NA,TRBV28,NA,CASRASGGPYEQYF,TGTGCCAGCAGAGCCTCGGGGGGCCCCTACGAGCAGTACTTC
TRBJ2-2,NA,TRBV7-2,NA,CASSLSGGPGELFF,TGTGCCAGCAGCCTATCAGGGGGGCCCGGGGAGCTGTTTTTT
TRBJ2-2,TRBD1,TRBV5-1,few,CASSSPQGAVTGELFF,TGCGCCAGCAGCTCTCCCCAGGGGGCCGTCACCGGGGAGCTGTTTTTT
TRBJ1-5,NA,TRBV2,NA,CASSGGEHNQPQHF,TGTGCCAGCAGTGGGGGGGAGCACAATCAGCCCCAGCATTTT
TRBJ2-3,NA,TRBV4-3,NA,CASSQGWGGLTDTQYF,TGCGCCAGCAGCCAGGGGTGGGGGGGGCTGACAGATACGCAGTATTTT
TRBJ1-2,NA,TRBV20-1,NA,CSATGYGYTF,TGCAGTGCAACCGGGTATGGCTACACCTTC
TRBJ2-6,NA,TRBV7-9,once,CSSSTPKAGGTGANVLTF,TGTTCCAGCAGCACCCCGAAGGCAGGGGGGACTGGGGCCAACGTCCTGACTTTC
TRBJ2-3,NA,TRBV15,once,CATSRDGRGTSTDTQYF,TGTGCCACCAGCAGAGATGGGCGCGGGACTAGCACAGATACGCAGTATTTT
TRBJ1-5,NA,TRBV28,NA,CASSDRGSDQPQHF,TGTGCCAGCTCGGACAGAGGTTCGGATCAGCCCCAGCATTTT
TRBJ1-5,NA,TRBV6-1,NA,CASSGQPTQPQHF,TGTGCCAGCAGTGGACAGCCCACTCAGCCCCAGCATTTT
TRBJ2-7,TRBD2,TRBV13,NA,CASSFLSGSPHEQYF,TGTGCCAGCAGCTTCCTGAGCGGGAGCCCCCACGAGCAGTACTTC
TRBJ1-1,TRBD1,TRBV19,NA,CASSIGIPGQGDTEAFF,TGTGCCAGTAGTATTGGGATACCGGGACAGGGAGACACTGAAGCTTTCTTT
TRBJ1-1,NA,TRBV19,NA,CASSMSMNTEAFF,TGTGCCAGTAGTATGTCAATGAACACTGAAGCTTTCTTT
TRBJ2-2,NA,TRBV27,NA,CATKGRGHGELFF,TGTGCCACCAAGGGTAGGGGCCACGGGGAGCTGTTTTTT
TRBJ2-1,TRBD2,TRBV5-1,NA,CASSGSGGTYNEQFF,TGCGCCAGCAGCGGCTCGGGAGGGACCTACAATGAGCAGTTCTTC
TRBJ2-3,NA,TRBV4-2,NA,CASSQGGSSTDTQYF,TGTGCCAGCAGCCAAGGAGGTTCTAGCACAGATACGCAGTATTTT
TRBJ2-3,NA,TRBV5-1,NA,CASSLANRGDTQYF,TGCGCCAGCAGCTTGGCCAATAGGGGTGATACGCAGTATTTT
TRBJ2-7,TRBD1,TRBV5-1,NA,CASSAMASGQGFYEQYF,TGCGCCAGCAGCGCAATGGCGTCGGGACAGGGCTTCTACGAGCAGTACTTC
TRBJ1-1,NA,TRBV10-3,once,CAIGPFREATEAFF,TGTGCCATCGGACCTTTCAGGGAAGCCACTGAAGCCTTCTTT
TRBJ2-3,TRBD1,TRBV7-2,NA,CASSLGGTGTDTQYF,TGTGCCAGCAGCTTAGGAGGGACAGGGACAGATACGCAGTATTTT
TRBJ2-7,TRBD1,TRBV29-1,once,CSVTTGVYEQYF,TGCAGCGTGACGACAGGGGTGTACGAGCAGTACTTC
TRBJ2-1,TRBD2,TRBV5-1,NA,CASNGGLQVAGEANEQFF,TGCGCCAGCAATGGCGGATTGCAAGTAGCGGGAGAAGCCAATGAGCAGTTCTTC
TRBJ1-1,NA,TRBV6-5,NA,CASSPRQRNTEAFF,TGTGCCAGCAGTCCCCGACAGAGGAACACTGAAGCTTTCTTT
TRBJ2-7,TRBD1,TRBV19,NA,CASTPGQSLAEQYF,TGTGCCTCCACCCCGGGACAGAGTCTAGCCGAGCAGTACTTC
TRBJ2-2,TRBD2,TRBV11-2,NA,CASSLVTPGLDSGELFF,TGTGCCAGCAGCTTAGTTACACCGGGACTAGATTCTGGGGAGCTGTTTTTT
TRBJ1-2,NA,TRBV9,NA,CASSVGVQGGSDGYTF,TGTGCCAGCAGCGTAGGGGTTCAGGGTGGGTCGGATGGCTACACCTTC
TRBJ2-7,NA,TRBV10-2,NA,CASSVGGTYEQYF,TGCGCCAGCAGTGTTGGAGGGACTTACGAGCAGTACTTC
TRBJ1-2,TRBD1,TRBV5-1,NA,CASSPWGQGSVGYTF,TGCGCCAGCAGCCCCTGGGGACAGGGCTCCGTTGGCTACACCTTC
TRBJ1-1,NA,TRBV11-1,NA,CASSFLLLNTEAFF,TGTGCCAGCAGCTTTCTGTTGTTGAACACTGAAGCTTTCTTT
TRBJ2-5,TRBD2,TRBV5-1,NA,CASSLLSGAFQETQYF,TGCGCCAGCAGCTTGCTCAGCGGGGCATTCCAAGAGACCCAGTACTTC